The clone carrying this T cell receptor (beta chain) was detected once. Its antigen remains unidentified. No conserved phenylalanine or tryptophan is present at the end of the CDR3, so a read error is the likely explanation. It is unclear where the CDR3 begins or ends on the DNA, so no DNA is shown, and the CDR3 is as TCRdb lists it. The record originates from a study of CD8+CD57+ T cells in acquired aplastic anemia. Study-wide context: Quantities of DNA derived from sorted CD4+ and CD8+ cells averaged approximately 3 ug. Study results and limitations: Researchers report that 25 to 35 CD8+ CDR3 sequences appeared in both patients and controls.

The CDR3 region is 13 residues in length, termini included. Germline V CDR1 and CDR2: SEHNR, FQNEAQ (reference sequence). Sequencing was done on patients that had shown CD8+CD57+ cell expansion by flow cytometry. Receipt of therapy had not occurred in any patient by the time of blood sampling. TCR beta VDJ and CDR3 profiling used genomic DNA as template. TCRdb reanalysed the reads using MiXCR and keeps one entry per CDR3 protein. The top ten hold 35% to 50% of the sample, which has 260,000 or so distinct CDR3 sequences, approximately 86% seen once. The sequencing input was sorted CD4+, CD8+, or CD8+CD57+ T cells (not recorded which) from PBMCs. This chain links TRBV7-9 with TRBJ2-3; the table's D gene call, TRBD1, was not cross checked with the DNA. The clonotype comes from a human donor with aplastic anemia. CDR3 in amino acids: CASRDVGGDTLYV.